Listed below are T cell receptor beta chains from one sample, sequenced in a study of blood T cell repertoires in COVID-19. The repertoire was sequenced with immunoSEQ multiplex PCR; TCRdb's copy has only in-frame clones and lacks some. The table includes under 150,000 clones, 70% to 90% detected once. Input material: peripheral blood. These receptors originate from a man younger than 40 with acute or convalescent COVID-19. Both conserved end residues are part of each CDR3. The D gene is left open where the match is weak. Only part of the rows carry a size: once, few, many, or a class if the clone is expanded.

TRBJ1-2 | NA | NA | TRBV19 | TGTGCCAGTAGTACTACAGGTCGTTGGAACTATGGCTACACCTTC | CASSTTGRWNYGYTF
TRBJ2-7 | NA | NA | TRBV12-3/TRBV12-4 | TGTGCCAGCAGTTTACAGGGGCACGAGCAGTACTTC | CASSLQGHEQYF
TRBJ2-5 | once | TRBD2 | TRBV6-2/TRBV6-3 | TGTGCCAGCAGTAATGACAGGGATATCTCGACTAGCGGGGGCCCACAAGAGACCCAGTACTTC | CASSNDRDISTSGGPQETQYF
TRBJ2-2 | NA | NA | TRBV29-1 | TGCAGCGTTGCCGGGGAGGCCGGGGAGCTGTTTTTT | CSVAGEAGELFF
TRBJ1-4 | NA | TRBD1 | TRBV5-6 | TGTGCCAGCAGCTTTACAGGGACAGGTTATGAAAAACTGTTTTTT | CASSFTGTGYEKLFF
TRBJ2-1 | NA | TRBD2 | TRBV7-3 | TGTGCCAGCAGCCGAACCGGGACTAGCGGGAGAATCGGCAATGAGCAGTTCTTC | CASSRTGTSGRIGNEQFF
TRBJ2-2 | NA | TRBD2 | TRBV19 | TGTGCCAGTAGTATTCGGGATACGGGGACTAGCGGACTCACCGGGGAGCTGTTTTTT | CASSIRDTGTSGLTGELFF
TRBJ2-1 | NA | TRBD2 | TRBV7-9 | TGTGCCAGCAGCTCGCCTAGCGGGAGTAATTACAATGAGCAGTTCTTC | CASSSPSGSNYNEQFF
TRBJ1-1 | NA | NA | TRBV4-2 | TGTGCCAGCAGCCAAGGAAGGGGCACTGAAGCTTTCTTT | CASSQGRGTEAFF
TRBJ2-1 | NA | NA | TRBV9 | TGTGCCAGCAGCGTAGGATTAGCACTTTACAATGAGCAGTTCTTC | CASSVGLALYNEQFF
TRBJ2-5 | NA | NA | TRBV12-5 | TGTGCTAGTGGCCCCAGGGGTGGGGAGACCCAGTACTTC | CASGPRGGETQYF
TRBJ2-3 | NA | TRBD1 | TRBV19 | TGTGCCAGTAGTAGGACAGGGGGCCCAACAGATACGCAGTATTTT | CASSRTGGPTDTQYF
TRBJ1-2 | once | NA | TRBV27 | TGTGCCAGCACCTTCGACAGAACCTATGGCTACACCTTC | CASTFDRTYGYTF
TRBJ1-2 | many | NA | TRBV7-2 | TGTGCCAGCAGCTTAGCAGGGTCAGGGGGCTACACCTTC | CASSLAGSGGYTF
TRBJ2-1 | NA | TRBD2 | TRBV19 | TGTGCCAGTAGTATATTAGGCGGGAGGGAGTACAATGAGCAGTTCTTC | CASSILGGREYNEQFF
TRBJ1-5 | NA | NA | TRBV19 | TGTGCCAGTAGTATAGACCTGGTTAGCGGAGACCAGCCCCAGCATTTT | CASSIDLVSGDQPQHF
TRBJ2-1 | NA | NA | TRBV27 | TGTGCCAGCAGTTCCGCCGGGCGGGTGCATGAGCAGTTCTTC | CASSSAGRVHEQFF
TRBJ2-3 | NA | NA | TRBV7-3 | TGTGCCAGCAGCGCACGCGGGGCTAGCACAGATACGCAGTATTTT | CASSARGASTDTQYF
TRBJ2-2 | NA | TRBD1 | TRBV6-4 | TGTGCCAGCAGCGGGACAGGGGACACCGGGGAGCTGTTTTTT | CASSGTGDTGELFF
TRBJ1-1 | few | TRBD1 | TRBV5-1 | TGCGCCAGCAGCTCGGGACAGCCTAACACTGAAGCTTTCTTT | CASSSGQPNTEAFF
TRBJ1-5 | NA | NA | TRBV13 | TGTGCCAGCAGCTTAGGGACAGAGAGCAATCAGCCCCAGCATTTT | CASSLGTESNQPQHF
TRBJ2-5 | NA | NA | TRBV4-3 | TGCGCCAGCAGCCAAGACGAGGGCCCACGGGAAGAGACCCAGTACTTC | CASSQDEGPREETQYF
TRBJ2-1 | NA | TRBD2 | TRBV7-8 | TGTGCCAGCAGCTCCAATATAGCGGGAGGGCCCCATAATGAGCAGTTCTTC | CASSSNIAGGPHNEQFF
TRBJ1-3 | NA | TRBD1 | TRBV29-1 | TGCAGCGTTGGGGAGACAGGGCGCGGAAACACCATATATTTT | CSVGETGRGNTIYF
TRBJ2-1 | NA | TRBD2 | TRBV6-5 | TGTGCCAGCAGTCTTTCTAGCGGGGGATACAATGAGCAGTTCTTC | CASSLSSGGYNEQFF
TRBJ1-3 | NA | NA | TRBV5-1 | TGCGCCAGCAGCTTGGCCTCCGGCAGGGGAATTGGAAACACCATATATTTT | CASSLASGRGIGNTIYF
TRBJ1-4 | few | TRBD1 | TRBV4-2 | TGTGCCAGCAGCCAAGATGGGGACAGGGAGAGTGAAAAACTGTTTTTT | CASSQDGDRESEKLFF
TRBJ1-1 | NA | TRBD1 | TRBV19 | TGTGCCACAGAACAGGGGGGGAGGAACACTGAAGCTTTCTTT | CATEQGGRNTEAFF
TRBJ2-1 | NA | TRBD2 | TRBV18 | TGTGCCAGCTCACCACGGGCTAGCGGCTTGACCTACAATGAGCAGTTCTTC | CASSPRASGLTYNEQFF
TRBJ2-1 | NA | TRBD2 | TRBV7-9 | TGTGCCAGCAGCTCCGGGGGGGCCTACAATGAGCAGTTCTTC | CASSSGGAYNEQFF
TRBJ1-5 | NA | NA | TRBV19 | TGTGCCAGTAGTACCTTCGCCGGTAGTAGAAATCAGCCCCAGCATTTT | CASSTFAGSRNQPQHF
TRBJ1-1 | few | NA | TRBV6-5 | TGTGCCAGCACGTTACAGGGAACGGGCACTGAAGCTTTCTTT | CASTLQGTGTEAFF
TRBJ2-2 | NA | NA | TRBV27 | TGTGCCAGCAGTTTAGAACGGTACACCGGGGAGCTGTTTTTT | CASSLERYTGELFF
TRBJ2-3 | NA | NA | TRBV4-1 | TGCGCCAGCAGCCAAGAGACAGCTGTTACAGATACGCAGTATTTT | CASSQETAVTDTQYF
TRBJ2-1 | NA | TRBD2 | TRBV10-3 | TGTGCCATCAGTGAGTACGCTAGCGGGGAAAAGCAGTTCTTC | CAISEYASGEKQFF
TRBJ1-4 | NA | NA | TRBV19 | TGTGCCAGTAGTGTAACACCCCAAGTATATGAAAAACTGTTTTTT | CASSVTPQVYEKLFF
TRBJ1-6 | NA | NA | TRBV25-1 | TGTGCCAGCAGTGAACCCTCAGGGACTGGTAATTCACCCCTCCACTTT | CASSEPSGTGNSPLHF
TRBJ2-1 | NA | TRBD2 | TRBV30 | TGTGCCTGGAGTGTAGCGGGGGGGCTGGTTTCACATGAGCAGTTCTTC | CAWSVAGGLVSHEQFF
TRBJ1-1 | NA | NA | TRBV6-6 | TGTGCCAGCGCGGTGGTGAACACTGAAGCTTTCTTT | CASAVVNTEAFF
TRBJ2-5 | NA | TRBD1 | TRBV5-5 | TGTGCCAGCAGCTTTGGCTCCTTGGGACAGGGGCAAGAGACCCAGTACTTC | CASSFGSLGQGQETQYF
TRBJ2-1 | NA | TRBD1 | TRBV12-3/TRBV12-4 | TGTGCCAGCAGTATCCGGACAGGGAAGCAGTTCTTC | CASSIRTGKQFF
TRBJ1-6 | NA | TRBD1 | TRBV7-6 | TGTGCCAGCAGCCGGACAGGGGGCTCCTATAATTCACCCCTCCACTTT | CASSRTGGSYNSPLHF
TRBJ1-2 | NA | TRBD1 | TRBV5-6 | TGTGCCAGCAGCAGAGACAGGGGGCTCAGCTATGGCTACACCTTC | CASSRDRGLSYGYTF